Each of the 23 T cell receptor beta chains below was sequenced from the same sample in a study of cytomegalovirus exposure and HLA in healthy donors. The PCR contained 60 Vbeta and 13 Jbeta primers. Assay used: immunoSEQ multiplex PCR; TCRdb lists only in-frame clones, some missing. Of roughly 130,000 clones listed, around three quarters are singletons. The sequenced sample consisted of PBMCs. These receptor sequences come from a man aged 25 to 40 in good health and CMV-seronegative.

J is TRBJ1-1 and V is TRBV5-6; a possible D gene is TRBD1 (6 bases). The CDR3 totals 14 residues. CDR1 and CDR2 from the germline V gene are SGHDT and YYEEEE. Trimming pared 4 bases from V and 1 base from J, leaving 11 bases between. The CDR3 DNA follows: TGTGCCAGCAGCCCCGGGACACCGAACACTGAAGCTTTCTTT. Encoded protein: CASSPGTPNTEAFF.

This clone was counted once. V is TRBV5-1 and J is TRBJ1-6, with 11 bases fitting TRBD1. V lost 4 bases, J lost 10 bases, and 4 bases stayed unmatched. In germline, CDR1 is SGHRS, CDR2 YFSETQ. This CDR3 region has 14 residues. CDR3 protein: CASSLRTGGSPLHF. The CDR3 region has the DNA TGCGCCAGCAGCCTTCGGACAGGGGGCTCACCCCTCCACTTT.

V is TRBV6-5 and J is TRBJ1-5; 7 bases map to TRBD1. V was pared by 6 bases and J by 0 bases, with 5 bases of the junction left unmatched. Germline V gene sequence: CDR1 MNHEY, CDR2 SVGAGI. This CDR3 is built from 15 residues. CDR3 residues: CASRRQGVSNQPQHF. CDR3 sequence (DNA): TGTGCCAGCAGGAGACAGGGTGTTAGCAATCAGCCCCAGCATTTT.

This clone is a singleton in its sample. The V call is TRBV25-1, the J call TRBJ1-6, with TRBD1 identical over 7 bases. The CDR3 covers 13 residues. Germline CDR1 and CDR2: MGHDK and SYGVNS. Trimming removed 6 bases from V and 10 bases from J; junction bases left unmatched: 6. The CDR3 is CASSKTGRSPLHF. For the CDR3, the DNA is TGTGCCAGCAGCAAGACAGGGCGGTCACCCCTCCACTTT.

CDR3 in amino acids: CASSSLAGASYEQYF. CDR3 sequence (DNA): TGTGCCAGCAGTTCACTAGCGGGAGCCTCCTACGAGCAGTACTTC. The chain combines TRBV27 with TRBJ2-7, with 11 bases matching TRBD2. CDR1 is MNHEY and CDR2 is SMNVEV in the germline V gene (reference sequence). This CDR3 spans 15 amino acids. Trimming took 4 bases from V and 0 from J; bases not matched to a gene: 2.

V and J are TRBV4-1 and TRBJ2-7, with TRBD1 identical over 8 bases. CDR3 size: 15 residues. Trimming at V came to 1 base and at J to 4 bases, leaving 6 bases not matched to a gene. Germline lookup yields CDR1 MGHRA and CDR2 YSYEKL. The CDR3 DNA follows: TGCGCCAGCAGCCAAGCCAGGGGGCTTAATTACGAGCAGTACTTC. Amino acids: CASSQARGLNYEQYF.

The chain has TRBV11-2 and TRBJ2-5; TRBD2 matches at 10 bases. The CDR3 loop spans 16 amino acids. Germline V gene lookup returns CDR1 SGHAT and CDR2 FQNNGV. V lost 3 bases, J lost 5 bases, and 9 bases stayed unmatched. As DNA, the CDR3 is TGTGCCAGCAGCTTCTTCATAGCGGGGGGCGAGGAGACCCAGTACTTC. It specifies CASSFFIAGGEETQYF.

The rearrangement links TRBV5-1 to TRBJ2-2; 14 nucleotides line up with TRBD2. J gave up 7 bases and V 4 bases, and 9 bases lay outside the gene matches. Per the germline V gene, CDR1 is SGHRS and CDR2 is YFSETQ. CDR3 length equals 17 residues. CDR3 in amino acids: CASSRGLAGDSNGELFF. The CDR3, as DNA: TGCGCCAGCAGCAGGGGACTAGCGGGAGACTCTAACGGGGAGCTGTTTTTT.

The chain has TRBV7-9 and TRBJ1-3, with D unresolved. The CDR3 has 12 residues. Germline assignment: CDR1 SEHNR and CDR2 FQNEAQ (reference sequence). The V gene lost 3 bases and the J gene lost 4 bases, with 4 bases spanning the gap. The CDR3 DNA is TGTGCCAGCAGCTTGGAGGGAAACACCATATATTTT. It codes for CASSLEGNTIYF.

The chain couples TRBV7-2 to TRBJ2-1, with 12 bases identical to TRBD2. The trim removed 3 bases at V and 1 base at J, leaving 1 base unmatched. The CDR3 sequence is 16 residues long. Per the germline V gene, CDR1 is SGHTA and CDR2 is FQGNSA. CDR3: CASSLGLAGSYNEQFF. As DNA, the CDR3 is TGTGCCAGCAGCTTGGGACTAGCGGGTTCCTACAATGAGCAGTTCTTC.

The V and J genes are TRBV30 and TRBJ2-7, with D possibly matching TRBD1 (6 bases). Trimming removed 1 base from V and 6 bases from J, with 16 bases in between. The V gene's germline CDR1 is GTSNPN and CDR2 SVGIG (reference sequence). The CDR3 is made up of 14 amino acids. The CDR3 loop reads CAWSEWGRYSEQYF. CDR3 nucleotide sequence: TGTGCCTGGAGTGAGTGGGGGCGTTATAGCGAGCAGTACTTC.

The V call is TRBV5-1, the J call TRBJ2-3; D is possibly TRBD2 (6 bases). The length of the CDR3 is 14 residues. Germline CDR1 reads SGHRS; CDR2 reads YFSETQ. The ends were cut back, 6 bases at V and 4 bases at J, with 15 bases in the middle. CDR3 sequence: CASKGGGTADTQYF. The DNA of the CDR3 is TGCGCCAGCAAGGGAGGCGGGACGGCAGATACGCAGTATTTT.

This chain connects TRBV5-4 to TRBJ2-1; TRBD1 might be the D (6 bases). Germline CDR1 is SGHNT and CDR2 is YYREEE (reference sequence). V was cut by 4 bases and J by 8 bases, with 19 bases left in between. This CDR3 is 15 amino acids long. The DNA of the CDR3 is TGTGCCAGCAGCATGGACAGCTCCGGGATGGATGAGCAGTTCTTC. Translating gives CASSMDSSGMDEQFF.

Points on this clone: Other DNA sequences in this sample translate to the same CDR3. This rearrangement joins TRBV30 to TRBJ2-7; 10 bases align to TRBD2. Germline CDR1 reads GTSNPN; CDR2 reads SVGIG (reference sequence). The ends lost 2 bases at V and 7 bases at J; junction bases unmatched: 8. This CDR3 region has 14 residues. CDR3 DNA: TGTGCCTGGAGTAAACTAGCGGGAACGGTTGAGCAGTACTTC. Translated: CAWSKLAGTVEQYF.

In regard to this clone: The sample carries other DNA sequences with the same CDR3. This chain links TRBV19 with TRBJ1-1, with 7 nucleotides matching TRBD1. The CDR3 has 13 residues. Germline V lookup: CDR1 LNHDA, CDR2 SQIVND (reference sequence). Trimming at V came to 3 bases and at J to 4 bases, leaving 2 bases not matched to a gene. CDR3 loop: CASSIAGGTEAFF. The DNA for the CDR3 is TGTGCCAGTAGTATTGCAGGGGGCACTGAAGCTTTCTTT. Drawing the rest from reference TRBV19 and TRBJ1-1, the complete variable domain is DGGITQSPKYLFRKEGQNVTLSCEQNLNHDAMYWYRQDPGQGLRLIYYSQIVNDFQKGDIAEGYSVSREKKESFPLTVTSAQKNPTAFYLCASSIAGGTEAFFGQGTRLTVV.

This rearrangement joins TRBV5-1 to TRBJ2-1, with D possibly matching TRBD2 (6 bases). Germline V gives CDR1 SGHRS, CDR2 YFSETQ. V was clipped by 1 base and J by 1 base, with 12 bases between them. CDR3 length: 16 amino acids. For the CDR3, the DNA is TGCGCCAGCAGCTTGCCAGGGACTGGATCCTACAATGAGCAGTTCTTC. Protein product: CASSLPGTGSYNEQFF.

This chain connects TRBV18 to TRBJ2-1; tentative D call: TRBD2 (6 bases). Trimming cost V 0 bases and J 5 bases, with 17 bases left between them. This CDR3 is 17 amino acids long. CDR1 KGHSH and CDR2 LQKENI come from the germline V gene. The CDR3 loop reads CASSPPVISGYNNEQFF. The DNA for the CDR3 is TGTGCCAGCTCACCACCGGTAATTAGCGGTTACAACAATGAGCAGTTCTTC.

This clone was found once. The chain combines TRBV5-6 with TRBJ1-1; D is unresolved. Germline loops: CDR1 SGHDT, CDR2 YYEEEE. Trimming took off 0 bases at V and 0 bases at J, with 12 bases between the two ends. This CDR3 comprises 16 residues. CDR3 sequence (DNA): TGTGCCAGCAGCTTGGTAAGCTCCGGTGTGAACACTGAAGCTTTCTTT. Protein sequence: CASSLVSSGVNTEAFF.

The V call is TRBV28, the J call TRBJ2-7, with 7 bases matching TRBD2. The CDR3 contains 12 residues. CDR1 and CDR2 from the germline V gene are MDHEN and SYDVKM. V was pared by 8 bases and J by 2 bases, with 3 bases of the junction left unmatched. The CDR3 DNA follows: TGTGCCAGCGAGGGAGGGGCCTACGAGCAGTACTTC. Translated, it gives CASEGGAYEQYF.

This chain uses TRBV4-1 with TRBJ2-5; maybe TRBD1 (6 bases). Germline V CDR1 and CDR2: MGHRA, YSYEKL. V was cut by 0 bases and J by 5 bases, with 13 bases left in between. The CDR3 contains 15 residues. The CDR3 loop reads CASSQEDRQRETQYF. In DNA, the CDR3 is TGCGCCAGCAGCCAAGAAGACAGGCAACGGGAGACCCAGTACTTC.

This clone was counted a few times. The chain is built from TRBV15 and TRBJ1-6; D is unclear. Germline CDR1 and CDR2: LNHNV and YYDKDF (reference sequence). The CDR3 totals 14 residues. V was clipped by 7 bases and J by 1 base, with 8 bases between them. CDR3 amino acids: CATTPGSYNSPLHF. As DNA, the CDR3 is TGTGCCACCACCCCGGGGTCCTATAATTCACCCCTCCACTTT. Drawing the rest from reference TRBV15 and TRBJ1-6, the complete variable domain is DAMVIQNPRYQVTQFGKPVTLSCSQTLNHNVMYWYQQKSSQAPKLLFHYYDKDFNNEADTPDNFQSRRPNTSFCFLDIRSPGLGDTAMYLCATTPGSYNSPLHFGNGTRLTVT.

This chain connects TRBV7-2 to TRBJ2-7, with 9 positions matching TRBD1. There are 17 residues in the CDR3. The germline V gene encodes CDR1 SGHTA and CDR2 FQGNSA. The trim removed 1 base at V and 6 bases at J, leaving 13 bases unmatched. CDR3 region: CASSLVPKGQGSTEQYF. The DNA of the CDR3 is TGTGCCAGCAGCTTAGTTCCGAAGGGACAGGGAAGTACCGAGCAGTACTTC.

This chain connects TRBV28 to TRBJ1-2, with 11 bases that match TRBD1. In germline, CDR1 is MDHEN, CDR2 SYDVKM. After removal of 3 bases from V and 7 bases from J, the junction contained 10 bases not matched to a gene. The CDR3 is 16 amino acids. CDR3 region: CASSFLSPGTGGGYTF. The CDR3 nucleotides read TGTGCCAGCAGTTTCCTAAGCCCCGGGACAGGGGGTGGCTACACCTTC.